This T cell receptor (beta chain) was captured in a study of blood T cell repertoires in COVID-19 (dated by TCRdb to the early 2020s). Concerning the study at large: Samples from collaborators originated in the United States, Italy and Spain and spanned both the acute and convalescent phases of COVID-19. The prospective study material was composed of cDNA or gDNA derived from T cells, B-cell-depleted T cells, or PBMCs. Deeply sampled blood TCRbeta repertoires from subjects exposed to, actively infected with, or recovered from COVID-19 were included in the dataset. The repertoires were made available in a free public database intended to serve as a resource for research on the immune response to SARS-CoV-2. The samples were drawn from the first 160 participants of the ongoing ImmuneRACE study and from roughly 1,300 subjects provided by 6 global collaborators. The sample metadata nearly always contained a de-identified subject ID, COVID-19 status, age in years and sex. Where available, HLA class I and class II types were taken from metadata supplied by the sample provider and were not determined by assay-based typing. Beyond this particular receptor, the publication reports: The quantity of clinical and demographic metadata differed by source and by participant and was supplied without curation.

CDR1 and CDR2 are read off the germline V gene as MGHRA and YSYEKL. There are 13 amino acids in the CDR3, from cysteine to phenylalanine inclusive. The DNA shown is the 39-base CDR3, in frame from base 1. At the junction V is shortened by 2 bases and J by 10 bases; bases outside the gene matches: 3. Participants in the prospective study were enrolled through a virtual design, were aged roughly 18 to 100 years, and lived in roughly 25 United States geographic areas. To assign participants to cohorts, the prospective study relied on clinical history that participants themselves reported in a screening survey and a study questionnaire. ImmuneRACE Cohort 3 recovered participants were defined by two consecutive negative NP/OP PCR tests, healthcare professional clearance, or symptom resolution. In the prospective study, whole blood, serum and a nasopharyngeal or oropharyngeal swab were collected from each participant by mobile phlebotomists. Additional blood draws and questionnaires over an approximately two-month period could optionally be provided by prospective study participants. Prospective study blood samples were shipped either frozen or at room temperature before DNA extraction.

The immunoSEQ Assay, a bias-controlled multiplex PCR, was used to amplify TCRbeta CDR3 regions from genomic DNA. The authors processed their data as follows. The number of nucleated cells in each sample was estimated by amplification of reference gene primers within the assay. To quantify the absolute abundance of each unique TCRbeta CDR3 rearrangement, sequence reads were collapsed and filtered. Productive Simpson clonality was computed per sample as the square root of Simpson's diversity index over productive rearrangements. TCRdb provides this immuneACCESS table in a form limited to in-frame rearrangements. Some clones are lacking; in checked studies, under half of them reflect an unresolved V gene, and why the rest are absent is not known. Clone size and V and J calls were adopted from that table, with D and trimming inferred from the DNA. The sample table shows around 380,000 clones, and approximately 89% are seen once. In total, the top ten clones hold 1% to 1.5% of the sample.

Comment on this clone: The target of this receptor is not known. Base qualities are not provided; no much larger clone lies one nucleotide away.

Sequencing was performed on PBMCs or T cells enriched from blood (not recorded which). The clonotype comes from a man aged 25 to 40 who had recovered from COVID-19. Here the chain combines TRBV4-1 and TRBJ2-1, with 9 bases in between that match TRBD2. The nucleotide sequence is given as TGCGCCAGCAGCCAACCCGGACTAGCGGAGCAGTTCTTC. It is translated as CASSQPGLAEQFF.